A selection of T cell receptor beta chains follows, all from one sample in a study of T cell repertoires in cytomegalovirus infection. Each CDR3 protein is one row after TCRdb ran MiXCR on the reads. Of some 590,000 distinct CDR3 sequences detected, 40% appear once; the ten largest clones hold around 46%. Their specific antigens are unknown. Sequencing used cultured PBMCs, obtained from culture after CMV antigen stimulation. These receptors all stem from a human donor in good health (CMV status not recorded). Some clones in this sample may be carry-over from other donors' samples. Both conserved end residues are part of each CDR3. D genes are given only for firm matches. Rows may omit the clone size; those that give it use once, few, many or a size class.

CDR3 DNA	CDR3 protein	V gene	J gene	D gene	clone size
TGTGCCAGCCATAATCCCGACAGTCAAGAGACCCAGTACTTC	CASHNPDSQETQYF	TRBV5-4	TRBJ2-5	.	.
TGTGCCAGCAGCGTACAGGGTGAGGATGAAAAACTGTTTTTT	CASSVQGEDEKLFF	TRBV5-4	TRBJ1-4	.	.
TGCGCCAGCAGCTCGATAAGACTAGGGGACACTGAAGCTTTCTTT	CASSSIRLGDTEAFF	TRBV5-1	TRBJ1-1	.	few
TGTGCCAGCACCGGGAGAGGGCCCTACGAGCAGTACTTC	CASTGRGPYEQYF	TRBV28	TRBJ2-7	.	.
TGTGCCAGCAGCTTAGATTCAAGGGGGGCCGGGGAGCTGTTTTTT	CASSLDSRGAGELFF	TRBV11-2	TRBJ2-2	.	.
TGTGCCAGCAGCTCCAAGGCGGGAAACACCATATATTTT	CASSSKAGNTIYF	TRBV7-2	TRBJ1-3	.	few
TGTGCCAGCAGCTTAGCCCCGGGACAGGGAAACACCGGGGAGCTGTTTTTT	CASSLAPGQGNTGELFF	TRBV7-9	TRBJ2-2	TRBD1	.
TGTGCCAGCAGTGAAGCGCCAGGTTCAAAGCTGTTTTTT	CASSEAPGSKLFF	TRBV2	TRBJ1-4	.	few
TGTGCCAGCAGCCAAGAGGGGGGAGCAGGGGGCAGTGAAGAGACCCAGTACTTC	CASSQEGGAGGSEETQYF	TRBV4-2	TRBJ2-5	TRBD1	.
TGTGCCAGCAGCCAGGGCCACGGTCCCCATGAGCAGTTCTTC	CASSQGHGPHEQFF	TRBV7-9	TRBJ2-1	.	.
TGTGCCAGCAGCTTAGGGGCGCGACAGCTCCTTGGAAACACCATATATTTT	CASSLGARQLLGNTIYF	TRBV7-6	TRBJ1-3	.	.
TGTGCCAGTAGTATAGAGGGGGACACTGAAGCTTTCTTT	CASSIEGDTEAFF	TRBV19	TRBJ1-1	.	.
TGTGCCACCAGCAAGTTCAAGAGCGGGAGGGCCACCAACGAGCAGTACTTC	CATSKFKSGRATNEQYF	TRBV15	TRBJ2-7	TRBD2	.
TGTGCCAGCAGAGGCTCCTACGAGCAGTACTTC	CASRGSYEQYF	TRBV7-6	TRBJ2-7	.	many
TGTGCCAGCAGTGAACGGACTTGGGCAGATACGCAGTATTTT	CASSERTWADTQYF	TRBV6-1	TRBJ2-3	.	once
TGTGCCAGCAGAAAGTCAGGGAGCAATCAGCCCCAGCATTTT	CASRKSGSNQPQHF	TRBV6-5	TRBJ1-5	.	.
TGTGCCAGCAGCTCATTCCGGGACGCTACATCGAGGCTGAACACTGAAGCTTTCTTT	CASSSFRDATSRLNTEAFF	TRBV11-2	TRBJ1-1	.	few
TGTGCCAGCAGCTTTACAGGGGGGATCGCTGAAGCTTTCTTT	CASSFTGGIAEAFF	TRBV7-2	TRBJ1-1	TRBD1	.
TGTGCCAGCAGCTTAAACTCACAGCCTCCCAAGGAGCAGTTCTTC	CASSLNSQPPKEQFF	TRBV7-2	TRBJ2-1	.	many
TGTGCTAGTGGTTTCCAGACAGGATCCTATGGCTACACCTTC	CASGFQTGSYGYTF	TRBV12-5	TRBJ1-2	.	.
TGTGCCCAGGAGGGGTCCTCTGGAAACACCATATATTTT	CAQEGSSGNTIYF	TRBV30	TRBJ1-3	.	.
TGCGCCAGCAGCGCCGAGACAAGGGACATTCAGTACTTC	CASSAETRDIQYF	TRBV5-1	TRBJ2-4	.	.
TGTGCCAGCAGTCCTACTATACTACCGGGAGATACGCAGTATTTT	CASSPTILPGDTQYF	TRBV27	TRBJ2-3	.	.
TGCGCCAGCAGCTTAGATAGTAGCGGCTACTACAATGAGCAGTTCTTC	CASSLDSSGYYNEQFF	TRBV5-1	TRBJ2-1	.	.
TGTGCCAGCAGTACGGTGGAGGCCGGGGAGCTGTTTTTT	CASSTVEAGELFF	TRBV6-1	TRBJ2-2	.	.
TGTGCCAGCAGTTACCAGGGACAGGCGAACACTGAAGCTTTCTTT	CASSYQGQANTEAFF	TRBV6-1	TRBJ1-1	TRBD1	.
TGTGCCAGCAAGCTACAGGGGGTTGCTAACTATGGCTACACCTTC	CASKLQGVANYGYTF	TRBV12-3/TRBV12-4	TRBJ1-2	TRBD1	.
TGTGCCAGCAGACTCCAGGGGGCAGGTCAGCCCCAGCATTTT	CASRLQGAGQPQHF	TRBV6-1	TRBJ1-5	TRBD1	few
TGTGCCAGCAGCTTGAGCCCTCCGGGCACCGGGGAGCTGTTTTTT	CASSLSPPGTGELFF	TRBV11-3	TRBJ2-2	.	.
TGTGCCAGCAGCCCCCACCCGGGGCCCTACAATTCACCCCTCCACTTT	CASSPHPGPYNSPLHF	TRBV7-2	TRBJ1-6	.	many
TGTGCCAGCAGTTTTACGGGGGATGATGAGACCCAGTACTTC	CASSFTGDDETQYF	TRBV12-3/TRBV12-4	TRBJ2-5	.	.
TGTGCCAGTAGCCTTTTAGCGGGAGGCCGCACCGGGGAGCTGTTTTTT	CASSLLAGGRTGELFF	TRBV19	TRBJ2-2	TRBD2	.
TGTGCCAGCAGTCGGGGGACAGGCTACTACGAGCAGTACTTC	CASSRGTGYYEQYF	TRBV27	TRBJ2-7	TRBD1	few
TGTGCCAGCAGCCCCGGGCTAGCGGGAGTCTACGAGCAGTACTTC	CASSPGLAGVYEQYF	TRBV7-2	TRBJ2-7	TRBD2	.
TGCAGTGCTAGAGATCGGCAGGGCTGGGGGAGCACTGAAGCTTTCTTT	CSARDRQGWGSTEAFF	TRBV20-1	TRBJ1-1	.	once
TGTGCCAGCAGCCTACTAGTCGACCCCTCCGGTGAGCAGTTCTTC	CASSLLVDPSGEQFF	TRBV7-2	TRBJ2-1	.	few
TGTGCCAGCAGTTACTCGAGAGGTAGCGGGAGGCTCCAACTCTACGAGCAGTACTTC	CASSYSRGSGRLQLYEQYF	TRBV6-6	TRBJ2-7	TRBD2	.
TGTGCCAGCAGTGTGCAACGCGGGGCAGCTAATTACACCTTC	CASSVQRGAANYTF	TRBV7-2	TRBJ1-2	.	.
TGTGCCAGCAGTTTAGCGGCGGCGGGAACGCAGTATTTT	CASSLAAAGTQYF	TRBV12-3/TRBV12-4	TRBJ2-3	.	.
TGTGCCAGCAGTTACTCGATCGGGCACCTAGAAGGTTCACCCCTCCACTTT	CASSYSIGHLEGSPLHF	TRBV6-2/TRBV6-3	TRBJ1-6	.	.
TGTGCCAGCAGCGACTTTCGGAATGAAAAACTGTTTTTT	CASSDFRNEKLFF	TRBV7-6	TRBJ1-4	.	.
TGTGCCAGCAGCTTGATGGGGGGACAAGAGACCCAGTACTTC	CASSLMGGQETQYF	TRBV5-5	TRBJ2-5	.	.
TGTGCCAGCAGCTTACTGGCTTTTCTAGATCAGCCCCAGCATTTT	CASSLLAFLDQPQHF	TRBV7-4	TRBJ1-5	.	.
TGTGCCAGCAGTTTAGATTTCAGGCGGGAGACCCAGTACTTC	CASSLDFRRETQYF	TRBV12-3/TRBV12-4	TRBJ2-5	.	.
TGTGCCAGCAGTTACTTTCGTAGCAGTGAGCAGTTCTTC	CASSYFRSSEQFF	TRBV6-5	TRBJ2-1	.	.
TGCAGTGCTAGGCGTCCGCGAGCCGACAATGAGCAGTTCTTC	CSARRPRADNEQFF	TRBV20-1	TRBJ2-1	.	few
TGTGCCAGCAGTCCCGTCGGGGACAGTAGCAATCAGCCCCAGCATTTT	CASSPVGDSSNQPQHF	TRBV27	TRBJ1-5	TRBD1	.
TGTGCCAGCACCACTTATGGGACAGGGCACTACGAGCAGTACTTC	CASTTYGTGHYEQYF	TRBV7-8	TRBJ2-7	TRBD1	many
TGTGCCAGCAGCTGGGGCTCGGTCCCCTACACCTTC	CASSWGSVPYTF	TRBV7-9	TRBJ1-2	.	.
TGTGCCAGCAGCTACCCCCCTTACCAAGAGACCCAGTACTTC	CASSYPPYQETQYF	TRBV5-4	TRBJ2-5	.	.
TGTGCCAGCAGCTTAGCGCCAAACAGGGAGGGAGGCTACACCTTC	CASSLAPNREGGYTF	TRBV7-2	TRBJ1-2	.	few
TGTGCCAGCAGCCCAGCTGTTGGTTCACCCCTCCACTTT	CASSPAVGSPLHF	TRBV7-2	TRBJ1-6	.	.
TGTGCCAGCAGTTTATCGAATGGAGGGGGCAGGGATGGCTACACCTTC	CASSLSNGGGRDGYTF	TRBV27	TRBJ1-2	TRBD1	few
TGTGCCAGCAGCCCCCGGGGACTAGCGGGAGGGAGGGAGACCCAGTACTTC	CASSPRGLAGGRETQYF	TRBV7-2	TRBJ2-5	TRBD2	.